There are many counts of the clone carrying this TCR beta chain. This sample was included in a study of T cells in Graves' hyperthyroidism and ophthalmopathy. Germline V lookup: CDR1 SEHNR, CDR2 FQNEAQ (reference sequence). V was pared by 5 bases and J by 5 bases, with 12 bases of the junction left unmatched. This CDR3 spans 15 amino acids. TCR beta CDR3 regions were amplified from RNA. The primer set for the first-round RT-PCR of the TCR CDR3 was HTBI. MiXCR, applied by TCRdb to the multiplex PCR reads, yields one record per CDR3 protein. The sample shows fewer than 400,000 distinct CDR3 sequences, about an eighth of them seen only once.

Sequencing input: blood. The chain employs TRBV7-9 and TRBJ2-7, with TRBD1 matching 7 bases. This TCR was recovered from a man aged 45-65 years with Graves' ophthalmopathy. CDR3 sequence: CASSGGRQGPNEQYF. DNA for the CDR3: TGTGCCAGCAGCGGAGGCCGACAGGGTCCCAACGAGCAGTACTTC.